This T cell receptor (beta chain) comes out of a study of blood T cell repertoires in COVID-19. Study-wide background: Sample material is recorded as cDNA or gDNA derived from T cells, B-cell-depleted T cells, or PBMCs.

The data were produced by immunoSEQ multiplex PCR, yet TCRdb's version contains in-frame clones alone and is incomplete. The repertoire holds about 70,000 clones, with roughly 81% as singletons. The ends were cut back, 2 bases at V and 4 bases at J, with 11 bases in the middle. Germline assignment: CDR1 MNHEY and CDR2 SVGAGI. This CDR3 comprises 14 residues. The rearrangement links TRBV6-5 to TRBJ1-1; D unresolved. Material: peripheral blood. This TCR came from a man older than 75 with acute or convalescent COVID-19. Here the CDR3 DNA reads TGTGCCAGCAGTTACGGAGCCGGCGGCACTGAAGCTTTCTTT. Protein product: CASSYGAGGTEAFF.